The following is a T cell receptor beta chain sequence with its context. This specimen comes from a study of OX40 agonist ivuxolimab in advanced cancers. Study-wide background: The patients got ivuxolimab, which is an agonistic anti-OX40 (CD134) antibody. A mean age of approximately 58 years, range roughly 20 to 90, was recorded, and 80% to 90% were male.

This CDR3 region has 14 residues. In germline, CDR1 is LGHNA, CDR2 YNFKEQ. Trimming shortened V by 0 bases and J by 9 bases, and 13 bases separated the two germline ends. Method: immunoSEQ multiplex PCR; TCRdb's copy keeps in-frame clones and lacks some. The top ten hold under 15% of the sample, which has roughly 30,000 clones, about 74% seen once. Sampling of blood occurred at baseline, cycle 4 day 1, and cycle 7 day 1. The sample consisted of CD4+ or CD8+ T cells sorted from blood, taken in a trial of the OX40 agonist ivuxolimab. The chain couples TRBV4-2 to TRBJ2-3; possibly TRBD1 for D (6 bases). The source is an adult with an advanced solid tumor such as melanoma, head and neck, liver or kidney cancer. The CDR3 coding sequence is TGTGCCAGCAGCCAAGATCCGGTGGGGGCCACGCAGTATTTT. It codes for CASSQDPVGATQYF.